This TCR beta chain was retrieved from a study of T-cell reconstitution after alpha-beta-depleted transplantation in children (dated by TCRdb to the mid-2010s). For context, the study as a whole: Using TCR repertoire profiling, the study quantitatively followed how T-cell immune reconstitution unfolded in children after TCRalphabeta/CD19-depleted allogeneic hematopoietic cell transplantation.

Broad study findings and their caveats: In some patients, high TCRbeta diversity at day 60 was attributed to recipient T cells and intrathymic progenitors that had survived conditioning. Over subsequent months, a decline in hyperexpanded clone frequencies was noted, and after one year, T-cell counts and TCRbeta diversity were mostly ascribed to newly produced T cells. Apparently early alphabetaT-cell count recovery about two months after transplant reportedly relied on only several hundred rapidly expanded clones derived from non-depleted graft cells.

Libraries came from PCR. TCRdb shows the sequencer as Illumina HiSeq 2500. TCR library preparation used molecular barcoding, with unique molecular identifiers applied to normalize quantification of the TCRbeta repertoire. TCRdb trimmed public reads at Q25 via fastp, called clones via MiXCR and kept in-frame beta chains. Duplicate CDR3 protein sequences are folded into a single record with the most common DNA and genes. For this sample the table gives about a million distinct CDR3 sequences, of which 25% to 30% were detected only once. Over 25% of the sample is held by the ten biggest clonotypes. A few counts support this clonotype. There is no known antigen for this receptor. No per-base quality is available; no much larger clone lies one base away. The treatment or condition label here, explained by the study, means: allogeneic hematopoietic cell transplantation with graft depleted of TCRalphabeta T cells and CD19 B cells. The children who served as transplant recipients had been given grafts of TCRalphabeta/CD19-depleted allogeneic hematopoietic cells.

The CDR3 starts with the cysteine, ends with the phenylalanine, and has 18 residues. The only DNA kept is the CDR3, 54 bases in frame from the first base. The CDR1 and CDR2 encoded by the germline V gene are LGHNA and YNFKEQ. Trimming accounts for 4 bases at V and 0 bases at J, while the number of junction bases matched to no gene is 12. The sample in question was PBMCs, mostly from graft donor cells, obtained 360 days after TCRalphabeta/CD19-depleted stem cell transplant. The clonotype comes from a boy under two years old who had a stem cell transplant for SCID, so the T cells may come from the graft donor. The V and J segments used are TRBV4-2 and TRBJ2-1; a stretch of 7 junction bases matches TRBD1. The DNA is TGTGCCAGCAGCCCCAAACGAACCGGGACAGCCTCCTACAATGAGCAGTTCTTC. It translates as CASSPKRTGTASYNEQFF.